The 24 T cell receptor beta chains in this list originate from one sample, sequenced in a study of blood T cells in healthy people across ages (dated by TCRdb to between 2014 and 2017). The library relied on 5' RACE. The sample was run on an Illumina HiSeq 2500. A second roughly 6 to 11 cycle PCR used a sample-barcoded 5' primer and a J-beta primer mix. TCRdb ran its own pipeline on the public reads, namely fastp trimming at Q25 and MiXCR clone calling, and kept in-frame beta chains. Merged by CDR3 protein, the rows form single entries marked with the most common genes and DNA. The sample contains approximately 800,000 distinct CDR3 sequences, 46% of them found a single time. Of the sample, about a sixth falls within the top ten clones. Sequences were obtained from blood. Source of these receptors: a man older than 75 in good health.

The rearrangement links TRBV29-1 to TRBJ2-5; TRBD2 matches 9 bases. CDR3 length equals 15 residues. Trimming at V came to 3 bases and at J to 5 bases, leaving 10 bases not matched to a gene. Germline CDR1 SQVTM, CDR2 ANQGSEA. CDR3 coding DNA: TGCAGCGTTGAGGATGGCGGGAGGGCCAGGGAGACCCAGTACTTC. The encoded protein is CSVEDGGRARETQYF.

V gene TRBV2 combines with J gene TRBJ2-3; 7 bases align to TRBD2. This CDR3 comprises 19 residues. Germline CDR1 reads SNHLY; CDR2 reads FYNNEI. After removal of 5 bases from V and 2 bases from J, the junction contained 19 bases not matched to a gene. CDR3 residues: CASSHLAGDGKAHTDTQYF. CDR3 bases: TGTGCCAGCAGTCATCTCGCGGGGGACGGGAAAGCTCACACAGATACGCAGTATTTT.

The chain links TRBV9 to TRBJ1-2; perhaps TRBD1 as D (6 bases). Trimming shortened V by 6 bases and J by 4 bases, and 25 bases separated the two germline ends. The CDR3 is made up of 17 amino acids. Germline CDR1 reads SGDLS; CDR2 reads YYNGEE. CDR3 region: CASTPRDIGGGLYGYTF. The CDR3, as DNA: TGTGCCAGCACGCCGCGGGACATAGGGGGGGGGCTCTATGGCTACACCTTC.

The chain joins TRBV7-2 to TRBJ2-1; 14 bases map to TRBD2. Trimming at V came to 4 bases and at J to 8 bases, leaving 4 bases not matched to a gene. This CDR3 has 15 residues. Per germline, CDR1 SGHTA and CDR2 FQGNSA. CDR3 DNA: TGTGCCAGCAGCTCACCGGGACTAGCGGGAGATGAGCAGTTCTTC. This translates into CASSSPGLAGDEQFF.

This clonotype has only a few counts. The rearrangement links TRBV5-1 to TRBJ2-5; a weak D match, TRBD2 (5 bases). CDR3 length equals 15 residues. Trimming stripped 2 bases from V and 3 bases from J, with 14 bases between. The germline CDR1 and CDR2 sequences are SGHRS and YFSETQ. The CDR3 coding sequence is TGCGCCAGCAGCTTCACGATCGGGATGGAAGAGACCCAGTACTTC. Its protein product is CASSFTIGMEETQYF.

This clonotype was seen ten or more times. The gene calls are TRBV28 and TRBJ1-2, with 9 bases that match TRBD1. The CDR3 contains 14 residues. V dropped 3 bases and J dropped 8; count of bases not matched to a gene: 7. The V gene's germline CDR1 is MDHEN and CDR2 SYDVKM. This chain's CDR3 is CASSFPGTGNGYTF. The CDR3 DNA is TGTGCCAGCAGTTTCCCCGGGACAGGGAACGGCTACACCTTC.

The table lists this clonotype with a few counts. This sequence joins TRBV28 and TRBJ2-7, with a possible D match to TRBD2 (5 bases). With 3 bases removed from V and 2 bases from J, the gap between germline ends came to 11 bases. The CDR3 covers 14 residues. Looked up from germline, CDR1 is MDHEN and CDR2 is SYDVKM. The CDR3 DNA is TGTGCCAGCAGTTTGAGGGTGCCCCCCTACGAGCAGTACTTC. Amino acid sequence: CASSLRVPPYEQYF. The whole variable domain, filled in from reference TRBV28 and TRBJ2-7, reads DVKVTQSSRYLVKRTGEKVFLECVQDMDHENMFWYRQDPGLGLRLIYFSYDVKMKEKGDIPEGYSVSREKKERFSLILESASTNQTSMYLCASSLRVPPYEQYFGPGTRLTVT.

A word on this clonotype: A junction boundary mismatches the germline segment, possibly from a read error. The rearrangement uses TRBV4-3 and TRBJ2-3, with 9 bases fitting TRBD2. CDR1 is LGHNA and CDR2 is YSLEER in the germline V gene. The CDR3 covers 16 residues. The CDR3 DNA reads TGCGCCAGTAGCCAAGAAAGTCTAGCGGGGCCAGATACGCAGTATTTT. Translation gives CASSQESLAGPDTQYF.

In its sample, this clonotype was seen once. V and J are TRBV20-1 and TRBJ2-1; 12 bases match TRBD2. Germline V gene data show CDR1 as DFQATT and CDR2 as SNEGSKA (reference sequence). V dropped 3 bases and J dropped 6; count of bases not matched to a gene: 3. The CDR3 length is 14 residues. The CDR3 protein is CSARTTSGGNEQFF. DNA for the CDR3: TGCAGTGCTAGGACGACTAGCGGGGGCAATGAGCAGTTCTTC.

The chain joins TRBV6-2 or TRBV6-3 to TRBJ2-5, with TRBD1 identical over 10 bases. The CDR3 extends over 12 amino acids. Germline-derived CDR1 and CDR2 are MNHEY and SVGEGT. J gave up 5 bases and V 9 bases, and 3 bases lay outside the gene matches. CDR3 nucleotides: TGTGCCAGTAGACAGGGGGCTGAGACCCAGTACTTC. Encoded protein: CASRQGAETQYF.

In its sample, this clonotype was seen a few times. This rearrangement joins TRBV2 to TRBJ2-5; D is unclear. CDR1 is SNHLY, CDR2 FYNNEI, per germline. The CDR3 covers 14 residues. Deletions cut 0 bases from V and 2 bases from J, with 7 bases between. The CDR3 sequence is CASSEAGTQETQYF. Written as DNA, the CDR3 is TGTGCCAGCAGTGAAGCGGGCACTCAAGAGACCCAGTACTTC. Combining the CDR3 with reference TRBV2 and TRBJ2-5 gives the whole variable domain EPEVTQTPSHQVTQMGQEVILRCVPISNHLYFYWYRQILGQKVEFLVSFYNNEISEKSEIFDDQFSVERPDGSNFTLKIRSTKLEDSAMYFCASSEAGTQETQYFGPGTRLLVL.

V and J are TRBV6-2 or TRBV6-3 and TRBJ2-1; TRBD2 matches 13 bases. Germline loops: CDR1 MNHEY, CDR2 SVGEGT. This CDR3 comprises 16 residues. Trimming removed 5 bases from V and 2 bases from J; junction bases left unmatched: 3. The CDR3 DNA is TGTGCCAGCAGTCACGGACTAGCGGGAGCCTACAATGAGCAGTTCTTC. Protein product: CASSHGLAGAYNEQFF.

The V and J genes are TRBV9 and TRBJ2-7; TRBD1 agrees at 7 bases. Per the germline V gene, CDR1 is SGDLS and CDR2 is YYNGEE. V lost 6 bases, J lost 2 bases, and 8 bases stayed unmatched. This CDR3 has 14 amino acids. CDR3 in DNA: TGTGCCAGCACCCCGACAGGGTCCACCTACGAGCAGTACTTC. Protein sequence: CASTPTGSTYEQYF.

The rearrangement uses TRBV7-2 and TRBJ2-1; 9 nucleotides line up with TRBD2. This CDR3 has 18 amino acids. Germline CDR1 and CDR2: SGHTA and FQGNSA. The ends lost 5 bases at V and 2 bases at J; junction bases unmatched: 13. For the CDR3, the DNA is TGTGCCAGCAGCCACCAGTCTAGCGGGGTCGGCCCCTACAATGAGCAGTTCTTC. Translation: CASSHQSSGVGPYNEQFF. The whole variable domain, filled in from reference TRBV7-2 and TRBJ2-1, reads GAGVSQSPSNKVTEKGKDVELRCDPISGHTALYWYRQSLGQGLEFLIYFQGNSAPDKSGLPSDRFSAERTGGSVSTLTIQRTQQEDSAVYLCASSHQSSGVGPYNEQFFGPGTRLTVL.

V and J are TRBV11-2 and TRBJ1-2, with TRBD1 matching 8 bases. There are 14 residues in the CDR3. The germline V gene has CDR1 SGHAT and CDR2 FQNNGV. V lost 0 bases and J lost 10; bases outside the gene matches: 7. CDR3 bases: TGTGCCAGCAGCTTAGATTTCGGGGGACAGGTCTACACCTTC. Translating gives CASSLDFGGQVYTF.

The chain uses TRBV12-3 or TRBV12-4 and TRBJ1-4; no firm D call. This CDR3 region has 14 residues. V lost 3 bases to trimming and J lost 14 bases, with 19 bases between them. This chain's CDR3 is CASSFDLSGLRLFF. The CDR3 bases are TGTGCCAGCAGTTTTGACCTATCCGGGTTAAGGCTGTTTTTT.

The chain combines TRBV20-1 with TRBJ2-5; tentative D call: TRBD1 (5 bases). The germline gives CDR1 DFQATT, CDR2 SNEGSKA (reference sequence). The CDR3 is made up of 16 amino acids. V was clipped by 0 bases and J by 2 bases, with 16 bases between them. The CDR3 protein is CSARDKRFGAQETQYF. The CDR3 DNA follows: TGCAGTGCTAGAGATAAGCGATTTGGGGCACAAGAGACCCAGTACTTC.

The chain carries TRBV12-3 or TRBV12-4 and TRBJ2-1; no reliable D call. Deletions cut 1 base from V and 6 bases from J, with 10 bases between. The CDR3 contains 14 residues. CDR3 in DNA: TGTGCCAGCAGTTTAGTATGCCCCCCCAATGAGCAGTTCTTC. It encodes CASSLVCPPNEQFF.

This clonotype occurred a few times. The chain carries TRBV5-6 and TRBJ2-7, with TRBD2 matching over 7 bases. After removal of 0 bases from V and 1 base from J, the junction contained 10 bases not matched to a gene. The germline gives CDR1 SGHDT, CDR2 YYEEEE. This CDR3 region has 17 residues. CDR3 region: CASSLVSEAGTSYEQYF. For the CDR3, the DNA is TGTGCCAGCAGCTTGGTGTCGGAAGCGGGAACTTCCTACGAGCAGTACTTC.

This clonotype has a single count. The genes are TRBV7-9 and TRBJ2-5; D may be TRBD2 (5 bases). The J call could be wrong; TRBJ2-7 is a better fit for the DNA end. This CDR3 spans 13 amino acids. Germline V lookup: CDR1 SEHNR, CDR2 FQNEAQ (reference sequence). CDR3 region: CASSLGIANEQYF. The CDR3 DNA sequence: TGTGCCAGCAGCTTAGGGATAGCGAACGAGCAGTACTTC.

This chain uses TRBV4-1 with TRBJ1-2; 10 bases agree with TRBD1. The CDR3 runs 15 residues. The germline V gene encodes CDR1 MGHRA and CDR2 YSYEKL. V lost 1 base and J lost 7; bases outside the gene matches: 6. The CDR3 loop is CASSQVGDRGVGYTF. The CDR3 DNA reads as TGCGCCAGCAGCCAAGTGGGGGACAGGGGTGTTGGCTACACCTTC.

The sample holds a few counts of this clonotype. The V call is TRBV15, the J call TRBJ2-1, with D tentatively TRBD2 (6 bases). V was cut by 0 bases and J by 9 bases, with 21 bases left in between. CDR3 length: 17 residues. Germline CDR1 is LNHNV and CDR2 is YYDKDF (reference sequence). In DNA form, the CDR3 reads TGTGCCACCAGCAGAGATACAGCGTCAGGAGGGAGAGGTGAGCAGTTCTTC. This sequence encodes CATSRDTASGGRGEQFF.

This chain uses TRBV6-6 with TRBJ2-3, with D possibly TRBD1 on 6 matching bases. The V gene's germline CDR1 is MNHNY and CDR2 SVGAGI (reference sequence). Between the trimmed V and J ends, which lost 8 bases and 4 bases, there was a span of 13 bases. CDR3 length: 13 residues. The CDR3 here is CASSGQIADTQYF. The CDR3 region has the DNA TGTGCCAGCTCCGGACAGATTGCAGATACGCAGTATTTT.

This clonotype was detected a few times. The V gene is TRBV25-1, the J gene TRBJ1-2; possible D gene TRBD1, 6 bases. Looked up from germline, CDR1 is MGHDK and CDR2 is SYGVNS. The CDR3 totals 14 residues. V was pared by 2 bases and J by 10 bases, with 17 bases between. This chain's CDR3 is CASSELRDTASYTF. The CDR3 nucleotides read TGTGCCAGCAGTGAACTCCGGGACACTGCCTCCTACACCTTC.